One sample yielded the 29 T cell receptor beta chains listed below, sequenced in a study of shared clonotypes between healthy human individuals. The table came from immunoSEQ multiplex PCR; TCRdb's copy has only in-frame clones and leaves some out. The sample holds approximately 1,000,000 clones, roughly 80% seen once. The material sequenced was memory CD4+ T cells from PBMCs. Subset meaning: CD45RA-negative fraction. Receptors were obtained from a man aged 18 to 30 in good health. Some clones in this sample may be carry-over from other donors' samples.

This chain joins TRBV5-6 and TRBJ1-2; the D gene is possibly TRBD1 (6 bases). The germline V gene encodes CDR1 SGHDT and CDR2 YYEEEE. This CDR3 is built from 13 residues. Trimming took 3 bases from V and 8 from J, leaving 14 bases between them. The CDR3 spells CASSSRRGQGYTF. CDR3 nucleotides: TGTGCCAGCAGCTCCCGCCGGGGACAAGGCTACACCTTC.

This clone appeared a few times. V is TRBV28 and J is TRBJ1-5; no definite D call. Deletions cut 6 bases from V and 7 bases from J, with 13 bases between. CDR1 is MDHEN and CDR2 is SYDVKM in the germline V gene. The CDR3 length is 13 residues. CDR3 nucleotide sequence: TGTGCCAGCAGGGACTGGAGGGAGCAGCCCCAGCATTTT. Translated: CASRDWREQPQHF.

The rearrangement uses TRBV29-1 and TRBJ2-5; TRBD2 might be the D (6 bases). The V gene's germline CDR1 is SQVTM and CDR2 ANQGSEA. The CDR3 is 12 amino acids. V shed 7 bases and J shed 11 bases, with 20 bases lying between them. The CDR3 reads CSAGTPGKEQYF. As DNA, the CDR3 is TGCAGCGCGGGGACTCCCGGTAAGGAGCAGTACTTC. Variable domain in full (rest from reference TRBV29-1 and TRBJ2-5): SAVISQKPSRDICQRGTSLTIQCQVDSQVTMMFWYRQQPGQSLTLIATANQGSEATYESGFVIDKFPISRPNLTFSTLTVSNMSPEDSSIYLCSAGTPGKEQYFGPGTRLLVL.

The chain recombines TRBV5-1 with TRBJ2-1, with 8 nucleotides matching TRBD2. The CDR3 totals 14 residues. CDR1 is SGHRS and CDR2 is YFSETQ in the germline V gene. The trim removed 3 bases at V and 6 bases at J, leaving 5 bases unmatched. The CDR3 DNA reads as TGCGCCAGCAGCTCCGGACTAGCCTTCAATGAGCAGTTCTTC. It translates to CASSSGLAFNEQFF.

This clone was observed once. This chain joins TRBV28 and TRBJ1-1; tentative D call: TRBD1 (5 bases). V lost 5 bases, J lost 6 bases, and 13 bases lay in between. Germline loops: CDR1 MDHEN, CDR2 SYDVKM. CDR3 size: 13 residues. In DNA form, the CDR3 reads TGTGCCAGCAGTCCCCGACGGGGCTCTGAAGCTTTCTTT. Encoded protein: CASSPRRGSEAFF.

The chain couples TRBV9 to TRBJ1-3; TRBD1 might be the D (6 bases). This CDR3 has 16 amino acids. The germline CDR1 and CDR2 sequences are SGDLS and YYNGEE. Trimming removed 3 bases from V and 5 bases from J, with 18 bases in between. CDR3 residues: CASSAGGPRARNTIYF. In nucleotides, the CDR3 is TGTGCCAGCAGCGCCGGGGGGCCACGGGCGAGAAACACCATATATTTT.

The chain carries TRBV10-3 and TRBJ2-3, with D tentatively TRBD2 (7 bases). The CDR3 runs 17 residues. Germline V lookup: CDR1 ENHRY, CDR2 SYGVKD. V was clipped by 7 bases and J by 2 bases, with 22 bases between them. The CDR3 reads CAIIPGAGHPDTDTQYF. DNA for the CDR3: TGTGCCATCATTCCCGGAGCGGGACATCCAGACACAGATACGCAGTATTTT.

The chain uses TRBV2 and TRBJ1-2, with D maybe TRBD1 (6 bases). The CDR3 extends over 13 amino acids. Germline CDR1 reads SNHLY; CDR2 reads FYNNEI. V was pared by 3 bases and J by 8 bases, with 13 bases between. The CDR3 region has the DNA TGTGCCAGCAGTGAGTCCGGGGGCGTCGGCTACACCTTC. This gives the protein CASSESGGVGYTF.

The CDR3 nucleotides are TGTGCCAGCAGCCAAGTGGGGAGGGGCGAGCAGTACTTC. This encodes CASSQVGRGEQYF. The chain uses TRBV4-2 and TRBJ2-7, with 7 bases matching TRBD2. The CDR3 loop spans 13 amino acids. The germline CDR1 and CDR2 sequences are LGHNA and YNFKEQ. J was trimmed by 6 bases and V by 1 base; bases with no gene match: 3.

V is TRBV9 and J is TRBJ1-4, with D possibly matching TRBD1 (6 bases). Germline CDR1 SGDLS, CDR2 YYNGEE. V gave up 4 bases and J gave up 8 bases, with 21 bases separating them. This CDR3 contains 16 residues. This CDR3 reads CASSQGRWRVREKLFF. The CDR3 DNA sequence: TGTGCCAGCAGCCAGGGGCGGTGGCGGGTGCGGGAAAAACTGTTTTTT.

The rearrangement uses TRBV2 and TRBJ2-4; D uncertain. V shed 5 bases and J shed 5 bases, with 16 bases lying between them. The CDR3 covers 15 residues. Germline V CDR1 and CDR2: SNHLY, FYNNEI. CDR3 sequence (DNA): TGTGCCAGCAGTCTAGAACGTGCAGTAGAAAACATTCAGTACTTC. Its translation is CASSLERAVENIQYF. The whole variable domain, remainder taken from reference TRBV2 and TRBJ2-4, is EPEVTQTPSHQVTQMGQEVILRCVPISNHLYFYWYRQILGQKVEFLVSFYNNEISEKSEIFDDQFSVERPDGSNFTLKIRSTKLEDSAMYFCASSLERAVENIQYFGAGTRLSVL.

CDR3 nucleotides: TGTGCCAGCTCACCACCCCCGGGGGCCGGTCAGCCCCAGCATTTT. This gives the protein CASSPPPGAGQPQHF. The rearrangement uses TRBV18 and TRBJ1-5; D possibly corresponds to TRBD1 (6 bases). This CDR3 region has 15 residues. Germline assignment: CDR1 KGHSH and CDR2 LQKENI. Trimming pared 0 bases from V and 6 bases from J, leaving 12 bases between.

This rearrangement joins TRBV14 to TRBJ2-5; 7 bases line up with TRBD1. This CDR3 has 15 residues. Trimming cost V 5 bases and J 3 bases; bases outside gene matches: 9. Germline V gene sequence: CDR1 SGHDN, CDR2 FVKESK. The CDR3 region is CASSWTGESKETQYF. In DNA, the CDR3 is TGTGCCAGCAGCTGGACAGGCGAATCGAAAGAGACCCAGTACTTC.

V usage is TRBV5-4 and J usage is TRBJ2-7; 8 nucleotides match TRBD1. CDR1 is SGHNT, CDR2 YYREEE, per germline (reference sequence). The CDR3 is made up of 13 amino acids. Trimming removed 4 bases from V and 2 bases from J; junction bases left unmatched: 2. The CDR3 here is CASSRTGTYEQYF. CDR3 DNA sequence: TGTGCCAGCAGCAGGACAGGGACCTACGAGCAGTACTTC.

The J gene is TRBJ1-4, the V gene TRBV7-8; 7 bases are a match to TRBD1. The germline V gene encodes CDR1 SGHVS and CDR2 FQNEAQ. This CDR3 comprises 15 residues. The V gene end was trimmed by 3 bases and the J gene end by 8 bases; junction bases not matched to a gene: 9. DNA of the CDR3: TGTGCCAGCAGCTTCGGGACAGTAGGTGGAGAAAAACTGTTTTTT. It is translated as CASSFGTVGGEKLFF.

The DNA for the CDR3 is TGTGCCAGCAGACCCGACAGGGGGCTCGAGCAGTACTTC. The encoded protein is CASRPDRGLEQYF. The gene calls are TRBV11-2 and TRBJ2-7; TRBD1 aligns across 10 bases. Germline lookup yields CDR1 SGHAT and CDR2 FQNNGV. V lost 6 bases and J lost 6; bases outside the gene matches: 5. This CDR3 is built from 13 residues.

This CDR3 reads CASSPGLASLEQYF. The DNA of the CDR3 is TGTGCCAGCTCACCGGGACTAGCTTCACTCGAGCAGTACTTC. The chain combines TRBV5-4 with TRBJ2-7, with 9 bases aligning to TRBD2. CDR1 and CDR2 from the germline V gene are SGHNT and YYREEE (reference sequence). This CDR3 is built from 14 residues. V shed 7 bases, J shed 6 bases, and the junction held 11 bases outside the gene matches. The full variable domain, completed using reference TRBV5-4 and TRBJ2-7, is ETGVTQSPTHLIKTRGQQVTLRCSSQSGHNTVSWYQQALGQGPQFIFQYYREEENGRGNFPPRFSGLQFPNYSSELNVNALELDDSALYLCASSPGLASLEQYFGPGTRLTVT.

This clone is a singleton in its sample. A read error may be the cause here, since a much bigger clone is one base away. Distinct nucleotide sequences in the sample also encode this CDR3. The chain is built from TRBV18 and TRBJ2-6; no clear D gene. The V and J ends lost 3 bases and 0 bases respectively, with 3 bases between them. The germline V gene has CDR1 KGHSH and CDR2 LQKENI. The length of the CDR3 is 14 residues. CDR3 region: CASSPGSGANVLTF. The CDR3 DNA reads TGTGCCAGCTCACCCGGCTCTGGGGCCAACGTCCTGACTTTC. The variable domain in full, with the rest retrieved from reference TRBV18 and TRBJ2-6, is NAGVMQNPRHLVRRRGQEARLRCSPMKGHSHVYWYRQLPEEGLKFMVYLQKENIIDESGMPKERFSAEFPKEGPSILRIQQVVRGDSAAYFCASSPGSGANVLTFGAGSRLTVL.

Ten or more counts support this clone. The genes are TRBV30 and TRBJ1-1; D is unresolved. V lost 3 bases and J lost 5, with 16 bases in between. Germline V lookup: CDR1 GTSNPN, CDR2 SVGIG (reference sequence). The CDR3 has 14 amino acids. The CDR3 DNA is TGTGCCTGGAGCCTACCTTTTCCGGGTACTGAAGCTTTCTTT. Protein: CAWSLPFPGTEAFF.

The V call is TRBV28, the J call TRBJ1-1; tentatively, D is TRBD1 (5 bases). Trimming cost V 6 bases and J 3 bases, with 17 bases left between them. Germline CDR1 and CDR2: MDHEN and SYDVKM. The CDR3 has 15 amino acids. Here the CDR3 reads CASSPGGASDTEAFF. In DNA form, the CDR3 reads TGTGCCAGCAGCCCGGGAGGGGCCTCGGACACTGAAGCTTTCTTT.

V is TRBV19 and J is TRBJ1-4; D uncertain. From germline, CDR1 is LNHDA and CDR2 SQIVND (reference sequence). The CDR3 spans 13 residues. V was clipped by 5 bases and J by 7 bases, with 11 bases between them. The CDR3 region is CASSPLTVEKLFF. CDR3 sequence (DNA): TGTGCCAGTAGTCCTCTAACGGTTGAAAAACTGTTTTTT.

The genes are TRBV11-3 and TRBJ2-7, with D uncertain. The V end lost 5 bases, the J end lost 6 bases, and 11 bases lay between the germline ends. Germline-derived CDR1 and CDR2 are SGHNT and YENEEA. The CDR3 runs 12 residues. Here the CDR3 DNA reads TGTGCCAGCAGCCCAAACTCGCGCGAGCAGTACTTC. This codes for CASSPNSREQYF.

Regarding this clone: Distinct nucleotide sequences in the sample also encode this CDR3. The chain has TRBV18 and TRBJ2-2; 7 bases line up with TRBD1. Per the germline V gene, CDR1 is KGHSH and CDR2 is LQKENI. This CDR3 is 13 amino acids long. Trimming removed 4 bases from V and 6 bases from J; junction bases left unmatched: 2. The DNA for the CDR3 is TGTGCCAGCTCACGTCAGGGGGCCGGGGAGCTGTTTTTT. Protein sequence: CASSRQGAGELFF.

This clone is a singleton in its sample. The sample holds other DNA sequences that translate to the same CDR3. The rearrangement joins TRBV20-1 to TRBJ2-5; no reliable D call. V gave up 2 bases and J gave up 5 bases, with 6 bases separating them. This CDR3 has 11 amino acids. The germline gives CDR1 DFQATT, CDR2 SNEGSKA (reference sequence). In nucleotides, the CDR3 is TGCAGTGCTAGAAGAGGCGAGACCCAGTACTTC. It is translated as CSARRGETQYF.

The chain couples TRBV27 to TRBJ1-2; TRBD1 matches 8 bases. J lost 4 bases, V lost 8 bases, and 6 bases had no gene match. The germline V gene has CDR1 MNHEY and CDR2 SMNVEV (reference sequence). The CDR3 spans 13 residues. CDR3 loop: CASASGGLYGYTF. The CDR3 region has the DNA TGTGCCAGCGCTTCAGGGGGCCTCTATGGCTACACCTTC.

V gene TRBV27 combines with J gene TRBJ2-7, with no clear D. V was trimmed by 6 bases and J by 2 bases, leaving 17 bases between them. The V gene's germline CDR1 is MNHEY and CDR2 SMNVEV (reference sequence). This CDR3 is built from 15 residues. This CDR3 reads CASRRQAETTYEQYF. For the CDR3, the DNA is TGTGCCAGCAGAAGACAAGCAGAGACAACCTACGAGCAGTACTTC.

The gene calls are TRBV2 and TRBJ2-2, with a tentative D call TRBD2 (7 bases). This CDR3 has 13 residues. CDR1 and CDR2 from the germline V gene are SNHLY and FYNNEI. Between the trimmed V and J ends, which lost 6 bases and 6 bases, there was a span of 11 bases. CDR3 nucleotides: TGTGCCAGCAGAAGGGAGGGGGCCGGGGAGCTGTTTTTT. It encodes CASRREGAGELFF.

Comment on this clone: The sample has other DNA sequences that encode this CDR3 too. This rearrangement joins TRBV4-1 to TRBJ2-1, with 9 bases lining up with TRBD2. The CDR3 consists of 15 residues. Germline CDR1 and CDR2: MGHRA and YSYEKL. Trimming removed 2 bases from V and 4 bases from J; junction bases left unmatched: 3. The DNA for the CDR3 is TGCGCCAGCAGCCAACTAGCGGGGACATACAATGAGCAGTTCTTC. This translates into CASSQLAGTYNEQFF.

The chain carries TRBV28 and TRBJ1-3; 7 nucleotides align to TRBD1. Looked up from germline, CDR1 is MDHEN and CDR2 is SYDVKM. CDR3 size: 15 residues. V was pared by 6 bases and J by 2 bases, with 7 bases of the junction left unmatched. The CDR3 DNA reads TGTGCCAGCAGCCCCCCGAGGGGGCCTGGAAACACCATATATTTT. This translates into CASSPPRGPGNTIYF.